One T cell receptor (beta chain) is described in this entry. Its antigen is not identified. The data originate from a study of PD-1 blockade in classical Hodgkin lymphoma. Study conclusions and caveats: Diversity similar to that of newly diagnosed patients was seen at baseline in complete responders. Lower baseline TCR diversity was reported for newly diagnosed patients than for healthy donors.

Patients all relapsed after autologous stem cell transplantation, and there was variation in brentuximab vedotin exposure. Negative magnetic selection isolated CD4+ T cells from thawed PBMCs. Under best response, outcomes were complete response, partial response or progressive disease. Sequenced by immunoSEQ multiplex PCR; TCRdb stores in-frame clones only, minus some. The sample consists of around 36,000 clones, 75% to 95% of them appearing once. This TCR was sampled from a human donor with classical Hodgkin lymphoma. Here the sequenced sample was CD4+ T cells from blood, taken at baseline.

CDR3 amino acids: CASGLVLSNYGYTF. The CDR3 nucleotides read TGTGCTAGTGGTTTGGTATTAAGCAACTATGGCTACACCTTC. V usage is TRBV12-5 and J usage is TRBJ1-2; D gene uncertain. CDR3 length: 14 amino acids. Germline CDR1 and CDR2: LGHNT and FRNRAP. V lost 0 bases and J 2 bases, leaving 7 bases between the germline ends.